The T cell receptor (beta chain) under discussion was sequenced for a study of blood T cell repertoires in COVID-19. As for the study in general: Some COVID-19 samples were acute and others convalescent; all came from the United States, Italy and Spain. PBMCs, B-cell-depleted T cells, or T cells were the source of the cDNA or gDNA that made up the material.

Looked up from germline, CDR1 is KGHDR and CDR2 is SFDVKD. The CDR3 has 13 amino acids. V shed 5 bases and J 6 bases; nucleotides not matched to a gene: 2. The authors' processing: Estimates of nucleated cell counts were drawn from the amplification of reference gene primers. Some clones are missing from TCRdb's copy, which holds only in-frame ones; the method was immunoSEQ multiplex PCR. Clone size and V and J calls were adopted from that table, with D and trimming inferred from the DNA. The data hold about 290,000 clones, with about 89% observed a single time. The chain recombines TRBV24-1 with TRBJ1-2; the match to TRBD1 covers 10 bases. What was sequenced was peripheral blood. The TCR was taken from a middle-aged man with acute or convalescent COVID-19. The CDR3 loop is CATSGTGGNGYTF. The DNA for the CDR3 is TGTGCCACCAGTGGGACAGGGGGTAATGGCTACACCTTC.